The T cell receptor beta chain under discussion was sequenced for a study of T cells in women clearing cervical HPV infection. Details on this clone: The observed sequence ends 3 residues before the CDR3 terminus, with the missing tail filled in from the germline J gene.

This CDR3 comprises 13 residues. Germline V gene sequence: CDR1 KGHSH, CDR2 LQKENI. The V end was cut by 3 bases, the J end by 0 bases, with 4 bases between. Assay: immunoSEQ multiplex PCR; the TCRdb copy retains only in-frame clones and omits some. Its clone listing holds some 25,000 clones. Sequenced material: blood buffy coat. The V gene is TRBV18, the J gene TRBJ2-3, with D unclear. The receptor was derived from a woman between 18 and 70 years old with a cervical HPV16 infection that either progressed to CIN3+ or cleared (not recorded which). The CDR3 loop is CASSPPSTDTQYF. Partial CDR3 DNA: TGTGCCAGCTCACCCCCTAGCACAGATACG.